Shown below are 5 T cell receptor beta chains from a single sample sequenced in a study of cytomegalovirus exposure and HLA in healthy donors. The PCR employed 60 Vbeta primers together with 13 Jbeta primers. Sequenced by immunoSEQ multiplex PCR; TCRdb stores in-frame clones only, minus some. The sample lists about 64,000 clones, more than 60% occurring once. What was sequenced was PBMCs. All receptors derive from a male donor in good health and CMV-seropositive.

V and J are TRBV2 and TRBJ2-5, with 14 bases fitting TRBD2. Germline V CDR1 and CDR2: SNHLY, FYNNEI. CDR3 length: 15 amino acids. The V gene end was trimmed by 5 bases and the J gene end by 3 bases; junction bases not matched to a gene: 2. The chain's CDR3 is CASSPGLAGEETQYF. In nucleotides, the CDR3 is TGTGCCAGCAGTCCGGGACTAGCGGGGGAAGAGACCCAGTACTTC. The whole variable domain, remainder taken from reference TRBV2 and TRBJ2-5, is EPEVTQTPSHQVTQMGQEVILRCVPISNHLYFYWYRQILGQKVEFLVSFYNNEISEKSEIFDDQFSVERPDGSNFTLKIRSTKLEDSAMYFCASSPGLAGEETQYFGPGTRLLVL.

The sample holds one count of this clone. The chain combines TRBV4-2 with TRBJ2-5, with TRBD2 matching over 14 bases. This CDR3 has 17 amino acids. CDR1 and CDR2 from the germline V gene are LGHNA and YNFKEQ. The V and J ends lost 0 bases and 4 bases, in that order; junction bases with no gene match: 4. CDR3 sequence (DNA): TGTGCCAGCAGCCAAGAACCGGGACTAGCGGGGGCAGAGACCCAGTACTTC. Protein sequence: CASSQEPGLAGAETQYF.

The rearrangement links TRBV7-8 to TRBJ1-1, with D possibly TRBD1 on 6 matching bases. V lost 0 bases and J 0 bases, leaving 14 bases between the germline ends. The germline V gene encodes CDR1 SGHVS and CDR2 FQNEAQ. This CDR3 spans 17 amino acids. The CDR3 DNA follows: TGTGCCAGCAGCTTAGCGGGTAGCAGGGGCATGAACACTGAAGCTTTCTTT. Protein product: CASSLAGSRGMNTEAFF.

J is TRBJ1-1 and V is TRBV6-5; no firm D call. The V gene's germline CDR1 is MNHEY and CDR2 SVGAGI. The CDR3 loop spans 13 amino acids. Trimming took off 7 bases at V and 1 base at J, with 10 bases between the two ends. The CDR3 DNA sequence: TGTGCCAGCACCTCCCCGGGGAACACTGAAGCTTTCTTT. Residues: CASTSPGNTEAFF.

This clone was seen only once. The J gene is TRBJ1-6, the V gene TRBV7-2, with 8 bases fitting TRBD1. The CDR3 loop spans 18 amino acids. Germline V gene sequence: CDR1 SGHTA, CDR2 FQGNSA. With V trimmed by 5 bases and J by 10 bases, 19 bases remained unmatched. The CDR3 nucleotides read TGTGCCAGCAGCCCCGACCCATCAGGGGGCGCGTCGGGCTCACCCCTCCACTTT. This codes for CASSPDPSGGASGSPLHF.